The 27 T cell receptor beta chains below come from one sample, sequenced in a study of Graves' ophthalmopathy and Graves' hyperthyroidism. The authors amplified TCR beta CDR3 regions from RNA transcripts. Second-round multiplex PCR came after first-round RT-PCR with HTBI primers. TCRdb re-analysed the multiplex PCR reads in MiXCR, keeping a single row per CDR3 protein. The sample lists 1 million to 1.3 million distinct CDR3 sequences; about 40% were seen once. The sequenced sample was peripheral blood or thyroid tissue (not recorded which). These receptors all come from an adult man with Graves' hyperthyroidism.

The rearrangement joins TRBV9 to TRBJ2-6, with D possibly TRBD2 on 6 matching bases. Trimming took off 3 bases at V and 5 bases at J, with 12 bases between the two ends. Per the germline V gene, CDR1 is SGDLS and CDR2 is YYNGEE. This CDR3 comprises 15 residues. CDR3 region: CASSGGVAWANVLTF. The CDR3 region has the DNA TGTGCCAGCAGCGGCGGGGTCGCATGGGCCAACGTCCTGACTTTC.

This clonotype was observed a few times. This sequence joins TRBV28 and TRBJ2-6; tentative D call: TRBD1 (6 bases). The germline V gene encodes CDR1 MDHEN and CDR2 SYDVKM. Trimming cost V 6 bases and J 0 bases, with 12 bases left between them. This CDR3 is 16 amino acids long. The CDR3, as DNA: TGTGCCAGCAGACCGCAGGGGATCTCTGGGGCCAACGTCCTGACTTTC. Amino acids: CASRPQGISGANVLTF.

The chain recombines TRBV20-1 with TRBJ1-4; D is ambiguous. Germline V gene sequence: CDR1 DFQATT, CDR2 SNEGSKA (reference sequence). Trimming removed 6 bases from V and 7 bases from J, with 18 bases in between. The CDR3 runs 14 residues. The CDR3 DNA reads TGCAGTGCCCAGAACGAGCAGGCCAGTGAAAAACTGTTTTTT. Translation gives CSAQNEQASEKLFF.

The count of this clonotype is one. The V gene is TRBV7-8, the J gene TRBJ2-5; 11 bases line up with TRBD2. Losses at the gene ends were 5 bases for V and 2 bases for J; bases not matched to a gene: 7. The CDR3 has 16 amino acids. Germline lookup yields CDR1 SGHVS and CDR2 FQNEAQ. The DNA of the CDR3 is TGTGCCAGCAGCCAGCCGGGACTAGCGGATCAAGAGACCCAGTACTTC. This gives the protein CASSQPGLADQETQYF.

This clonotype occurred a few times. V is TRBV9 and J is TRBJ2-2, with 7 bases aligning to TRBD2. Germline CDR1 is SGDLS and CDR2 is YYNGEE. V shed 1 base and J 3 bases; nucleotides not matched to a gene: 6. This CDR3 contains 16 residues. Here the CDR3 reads CASSVRSGGYTGELFF. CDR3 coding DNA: TGTGCCAGCAGCGTACGGTCGGGAGGATACACCGGGGAGCTGTTTTTT.

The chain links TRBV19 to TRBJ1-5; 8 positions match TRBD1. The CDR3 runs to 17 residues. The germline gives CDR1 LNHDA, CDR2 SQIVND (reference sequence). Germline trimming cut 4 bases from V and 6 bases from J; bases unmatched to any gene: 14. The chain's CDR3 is CASSRFQGAEGSQPQHF. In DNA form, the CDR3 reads TGTGCCAGTAGTAGGTTCCAGGGGGCCGAGGGAAGTCAGCCCCAGCATTTT.

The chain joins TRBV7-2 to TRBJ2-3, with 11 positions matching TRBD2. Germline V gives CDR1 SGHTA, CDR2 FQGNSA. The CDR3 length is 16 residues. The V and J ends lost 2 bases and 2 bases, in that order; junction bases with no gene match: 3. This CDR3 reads CASSLRLAGNTDTQYF. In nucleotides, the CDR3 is TGTGCCAGCAGCTTAAGACTAGCGGGAAACACAGATACGCAGTATTTT.

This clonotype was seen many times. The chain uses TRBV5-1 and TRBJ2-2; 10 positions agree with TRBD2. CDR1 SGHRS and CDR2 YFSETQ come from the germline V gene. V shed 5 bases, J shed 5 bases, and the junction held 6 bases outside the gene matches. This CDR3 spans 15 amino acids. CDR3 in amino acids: CASSSGLAATGELFF. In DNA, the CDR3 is TGCGCCAGCAGTTCCGGACTAGCGGCTACCGGGGAGCTGTTTTTT.

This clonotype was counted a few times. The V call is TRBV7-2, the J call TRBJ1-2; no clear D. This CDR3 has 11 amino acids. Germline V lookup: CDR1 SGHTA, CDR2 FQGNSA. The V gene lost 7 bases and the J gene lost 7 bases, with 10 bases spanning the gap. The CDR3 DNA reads TGTGCCAGCATCGAGGGATTTGGCTACACCTTC. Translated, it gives CASIEGFGYTF.

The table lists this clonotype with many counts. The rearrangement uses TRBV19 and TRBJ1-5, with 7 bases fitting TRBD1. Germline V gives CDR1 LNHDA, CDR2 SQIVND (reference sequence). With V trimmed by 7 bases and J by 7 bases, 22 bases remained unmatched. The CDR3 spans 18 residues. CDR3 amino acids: CASKAPALRDRLGQPQHF. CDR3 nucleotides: TGTGCCAGTAAGGCCCCGGCTCTAAGGGACAGATTAGGACAGCCCCAGCATTTT.

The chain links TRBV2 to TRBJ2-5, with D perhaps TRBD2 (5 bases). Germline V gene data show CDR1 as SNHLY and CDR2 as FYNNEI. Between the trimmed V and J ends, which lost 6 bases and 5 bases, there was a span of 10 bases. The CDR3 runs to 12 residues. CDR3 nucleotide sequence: TGTGCCAGCAGAGTGATAGCGGAGACCCAGTACTTC. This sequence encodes CASRVIAETQYF.

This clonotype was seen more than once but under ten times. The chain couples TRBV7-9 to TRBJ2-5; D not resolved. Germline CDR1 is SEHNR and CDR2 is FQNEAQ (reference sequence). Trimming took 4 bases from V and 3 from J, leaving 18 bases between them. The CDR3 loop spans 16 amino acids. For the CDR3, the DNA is TGTGCCAGCAGCTCCTTGGCTAAAAAGGTAGAAGAGACCCAGTACTTC. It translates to CASSSLAKKVEETQYF. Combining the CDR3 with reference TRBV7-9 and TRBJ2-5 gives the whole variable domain DTGVSQNPRHKITKRGQNVTFRCDPISEHNRLYWYRQTLGQGPEFLTYFQNEAQLEKSRLLSDRFSAERPKGSFSTLEIQRTEQGDSAMYLCASSSLAKKVEETQYFGPGTRLLVL.

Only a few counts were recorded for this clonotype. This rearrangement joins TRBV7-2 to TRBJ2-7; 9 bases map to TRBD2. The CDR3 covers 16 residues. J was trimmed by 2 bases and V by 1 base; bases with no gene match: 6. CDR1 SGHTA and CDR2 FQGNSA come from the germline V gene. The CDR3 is CASSLVPSGNTYEQYF. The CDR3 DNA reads TGTGCCAGCAGCTTAGTTCCTAGCGGGAACACCTACGAGCAGTACTTC.

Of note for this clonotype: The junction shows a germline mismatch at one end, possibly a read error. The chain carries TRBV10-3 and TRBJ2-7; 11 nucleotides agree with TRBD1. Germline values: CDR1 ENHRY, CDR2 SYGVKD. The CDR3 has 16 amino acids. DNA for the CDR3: TGTGCCAGCAGTCAGTTCCGGACAGGGGGCCCGTACGAGCAGTACTTC. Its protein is CASSQFRTGGPYEQYF.

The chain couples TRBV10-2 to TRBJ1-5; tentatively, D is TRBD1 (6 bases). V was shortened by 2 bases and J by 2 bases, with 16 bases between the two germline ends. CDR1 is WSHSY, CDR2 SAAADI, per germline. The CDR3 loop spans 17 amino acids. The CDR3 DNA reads TGCGCCAGCAGTGAGCCGGAAGACAGGATGGGCAATCAGCCCCAGCATTTT. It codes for CASSEPEDRMGNQPQHF.

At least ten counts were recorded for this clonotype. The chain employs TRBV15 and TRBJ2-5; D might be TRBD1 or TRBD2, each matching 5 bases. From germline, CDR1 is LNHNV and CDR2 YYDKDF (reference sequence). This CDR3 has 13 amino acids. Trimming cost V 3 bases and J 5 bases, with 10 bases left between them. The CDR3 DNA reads TGTGCCACCAGCAGGGTGTGGGGGGAGACCCAGTACTTC. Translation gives CATSRVWGETQYF.

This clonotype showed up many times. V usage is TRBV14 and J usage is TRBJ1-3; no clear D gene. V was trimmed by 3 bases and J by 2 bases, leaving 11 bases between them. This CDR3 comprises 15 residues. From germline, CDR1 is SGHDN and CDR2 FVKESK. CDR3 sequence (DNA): TGTGCCAGCAGCCAGCTTCCGGCCCCTGGAAACACCATATATTTT. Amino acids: CASSQLPAPGNTIYF.

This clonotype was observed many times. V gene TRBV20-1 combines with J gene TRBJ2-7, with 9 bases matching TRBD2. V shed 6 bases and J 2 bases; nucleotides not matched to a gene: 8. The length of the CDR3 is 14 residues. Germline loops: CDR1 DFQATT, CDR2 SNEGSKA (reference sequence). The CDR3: CSAPLAGGPYEQYF. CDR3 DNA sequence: TGCAGTGCCCCCCTGGCGGGAGGGCCCTACGAGCAGTACTTC.

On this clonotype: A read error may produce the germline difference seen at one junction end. CDR3 nucleotide sequence: TGTGCCAGTAGTATCGGGACAGGGAGGAGTGAAGAACTGTTTTTT. This codes for CASSIGTGRSEELFF. The rearrangement uses TRBV19 and TRBJ1-4, with 9 bases fitting TRBD1. CDR3 length equals 15 residues. The V gene's germline CDR1 is LNHDA and CDR2 SQIVND (reference sequence). Full variable domain (rest looked up from reference TRBV19 and TRBJ1-4): DGGITQSPKYLFRKEGQNVTLSCEQNLNHDAMYWYRQDPGQGLRLIYYSQIVNDFQKGDIAEGYSVSREKKESFPLTVTSAQKNPTAFYLCASSIGTGRSEELFFGSGTQLSVL.

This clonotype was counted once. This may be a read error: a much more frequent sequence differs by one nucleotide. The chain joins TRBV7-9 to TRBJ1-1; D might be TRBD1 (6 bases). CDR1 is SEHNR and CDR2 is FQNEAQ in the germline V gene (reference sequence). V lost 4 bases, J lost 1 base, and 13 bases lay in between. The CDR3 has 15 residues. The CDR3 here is CASSSRGVENTEAFF. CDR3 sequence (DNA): TGTGCCAGCAGCTCAAGGGGGGTAGAGAACACTGAAGCTTTCTTT.

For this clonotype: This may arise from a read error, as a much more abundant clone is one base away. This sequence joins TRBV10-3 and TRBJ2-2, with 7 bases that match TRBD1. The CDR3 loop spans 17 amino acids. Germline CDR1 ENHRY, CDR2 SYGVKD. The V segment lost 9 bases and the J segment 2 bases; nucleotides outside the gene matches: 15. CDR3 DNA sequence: TGTGCCATGAGTTCTACAGGGGACCCCCTAAACACCGGGGAGCTGTTTTTT. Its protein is CAMSSTGDPLNTGELFF.

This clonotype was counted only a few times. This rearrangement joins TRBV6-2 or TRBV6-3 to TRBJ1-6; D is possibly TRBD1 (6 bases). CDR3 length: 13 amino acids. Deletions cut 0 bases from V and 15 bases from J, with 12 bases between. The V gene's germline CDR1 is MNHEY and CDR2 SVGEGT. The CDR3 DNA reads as TGTGCCAGCAGTTACTCCGGGGACACTCACCTCCACTTT. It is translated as CASSYSGDTHLHF.

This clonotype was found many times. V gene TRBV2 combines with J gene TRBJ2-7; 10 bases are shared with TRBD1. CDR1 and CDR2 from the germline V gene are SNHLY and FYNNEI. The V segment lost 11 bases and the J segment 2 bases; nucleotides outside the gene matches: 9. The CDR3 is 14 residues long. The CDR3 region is CAGNRDRGPYEQYF. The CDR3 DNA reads TGTGCCGGGAATCGGGACAGGGGACCCTACGAGCAGTACTTC.

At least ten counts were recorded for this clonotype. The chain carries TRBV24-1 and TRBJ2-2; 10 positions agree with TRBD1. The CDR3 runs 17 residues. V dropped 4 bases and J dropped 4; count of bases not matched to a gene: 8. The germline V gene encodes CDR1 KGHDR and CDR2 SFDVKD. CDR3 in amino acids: CATSDHPRTGGTGELFF. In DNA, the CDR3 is TGTGCCACCAGTGACCACCCGAGGACAGGGGGCACCGGGGAGCTGTTTTTT.

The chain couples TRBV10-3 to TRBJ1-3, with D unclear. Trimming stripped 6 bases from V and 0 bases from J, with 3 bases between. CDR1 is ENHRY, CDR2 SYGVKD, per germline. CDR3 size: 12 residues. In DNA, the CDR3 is TGTGCCATCAGGACCTCTGGAAACACCATATATTTT. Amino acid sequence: CAIRTSGNTIYF.

CDR3 in amino acids: CARRPGTGLSDTEAFF. The CDR3, as DNA: TGTGCCAGACGCCCTGGGACAGGCTTATCGGACACTGAAGCTTTCTTT. The chain links TRBV25-1 to TRBJ1-1; TRBD1 matches 8 bases. CDR3 length: 16 residues. V was clipped by 9 bases and J by 3 bases; unmatched bases: 15. The germline V gene has CDR1 MGHDK and CDR2 SYGVNS.

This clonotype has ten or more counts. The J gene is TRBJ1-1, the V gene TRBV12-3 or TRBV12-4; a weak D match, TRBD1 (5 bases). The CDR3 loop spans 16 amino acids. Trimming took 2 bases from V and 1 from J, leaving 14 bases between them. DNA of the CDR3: TGTGCCAGCAGTTTACAGGGCTGGGGGGAGAACACTGAAGCTTTCTTT. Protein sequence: CASSLQGWGENTEAFF.